These 26 T cell receptor beta chains were sequenced from one sample in a study of blood T cell repertoires in COVID-19 (dated by TCRdb to 2019 to 2021). Library preparation used the immunoSEQ multiplex PCR assay. TCRdb obtained this table from immuneACCESS and retained in-frame rearrangements with V and J assigned. These tables miss some clones; where compared with another copy, unresolved V genes account for less than half of the shortfall, and the remainder is unexplained. Recorded for this sample are approximately 270,000 clones; about 89% of them occurred a single time. Of the sample, under 0.95% is held by the ten largest clones. What was sequenced was peripheral blood. The receptors here all came from a man aged 30-40 years with acute or convalescent COVID-19.

The chain is built from TRBV4-1 and TRBJ2-5, with TRBD2 matching 7 bases. Germline assignment: CDR1 MGHRA and CDR2 YSYEKL. J gave up 2 bases and V 3 bases, and 3 bases lay outside the gene matches. The CDR3 contains 14 residues. The CDR3 spells CASSHMRGQETQYF. DNA for the CDR3: TGCGCCAGCAGCCATATGCGGGGGCAAGAGACCCAGTACTTC.

The chain couples TRBV19 to TRBJ1-5; 10 bases line up with TRBD1. The CDR3 totals 15 residues. Germline V gene lookup returns CDR1 LNHDA and CDR2 SQIVND (reference sequence). J gave up 8 bases and V 6 bases, and 10 bases lay outside the gene matches. CDR3 in DNA: TGTGCCAGTAGGCCGGAGACAGGGGGCCTTAAGCCCCAGCATTTT. Its protein is CASRPETGGLKPQHF.

This clone was seen once. The rearrangement links TRBV28 to TRBJ1-2, with D hard to call. The length of the CDR3 is 11 residues. The V and J ends lost 6 bases and 7 bases respectively, with 9 bases between them. The germline gives CDR1 MDHEN, CDR2 SYDVKM. In DNA, the CDR3 is TGTGCCAGCAGGGCCGACACTGGCTACACCTTC. It yields the protein CASRADTGYTF.

The chain combines TRBV7-8 with TRBJ1-5; 7 positions match TRBD1. The CDR3 extends over 17 amino acids. The V gene's germline CDR1 is SGHVS and CDR2 FQNEAQ. The V and J ends lost 0 bases and 6 bases, in that order; junction bases with no gene match: 11. The CDR3 protein is CASSLAPPHRGSQPQHF. The DNA for the CDR3 is TGTGCCAGCAGCTTAGCGCCCCCTCACAGGGGAAGTCAGCCCCAGCATTTT.

The V and J genes are TRBV7-9 and TRBJ2-7; a possible D gene is TRBD2 (5 bases). Deletions cut 0 bases from V and 4 bases from J, with 7 bases between. Germline loops: CDR1 SEHNR, CDR2 FQNEAQ (reference sequence). The CDR3 length is 13 residues. For the CDR3, the DNA is TGTGCCAGCAGCTTAGCGCCGGGGTACGAGCAGTACTTC. It translates to CASSLAPGYEQYF.

The genes are TRBV2 and TRBJ2-5; TRBD2 matches 14 bases. The V segment lost 6 bases and the J segment 5 bases; nucleotides outside the gene matches: 11. This CDR3 region has 17 residues. CDR1 and CDR2 (germline): SNHLY, FYNNEI. CDR3 coding DNA: TGTGCCAGCAGACTCCGATCCAGGACTAGCGGGGGGGAGACCCAGTACTTC. It yields the protein CASRLRSRTSGGETQYF.

V and J are TRBV18 and TRBJ1-2, with D unresolved. V shed 4 bases and J shed 0 bases, with 9 bases lying between them. The CDR3 consists of 14 residues. Germline assignment: CDR1 KGHSH and CDR2 LQKENI. In nucleotides, the CDR3 is TGTGCCAGCTCACTGGGCAGAGCTAACTATGGCTACACCTTC. Translated: CASSLGRANYGYTF.

V and J are TRBV29-1 and TRBJ1-2; D is unresolved. The V end lost 4 bases, the J end lost 4 bases, and 10 bases lay between the germline ends. This CDR3 region has 12 residues. CDR1 SQVTM and CDR2 ANQGSEA come from the germline V gene. The CDR3: CSVGEGTYGYTF. In DNA, the CDR3 is TGCAGCGTTGGCGAGGGTACCTATGGCTACACCTTC.

Only one count was recorded for this clone. J is TRBJ2-3 and V is TRBV7-9, with TRBD2 identical over 10 bases. This CDR3 comprises 18 residues. Germline lookup yields CDR1 SEHNR and CDR2 FQNEAQ (reference sequence). V gave up 5 bases and J gave up 6 bases; unmatched junction bases: 17. CDR3 protein: CASSPGRASGSDDDTQYF. The CDR3 DNA reads as TGTGCCAGCAGCCCCGGTCGGGCTAGCGGGAGTGATGACGATACGCAGTATTTT. Full variable domain (rest looked up from reference TRBV7-9 and TRBJ2-3): DTGVSQNPRHKITKRGQNVTFRCDPISEHNRLYWYRQTLGQGPEFLTYFQNEAQLEKSRLLSDRFSAERPKGSFSTLEIQRTEQGDSAMYLCASSPGRASGSDDDTQYFGPGTRLTVL.

A few counts support this clone. This rearrangement joins TRBV20-1 to TRBJ1-6; D is unclear. V was cut by 6 bases and J by 5 bases, with 11 bases left in between. The CDR3 is 13 residues long. The germline gives CDR1 DFQATT, CDR2 SNEGSKA (reference sequence). CDR3: CSASINDNSPLHF. In nucleotides, the CDR3 is TGCAGTGCCAGTATCAATGATAATTCACCCCTCCACTTT.

The CDR3 sequence is CASSFSNYGYTF. The CDR3 DNA reads as TGTGCCAGCAGTTTCTCGAACTATGGCTACACCTTC. V is TRBV28 and J is TRBJ1-2; D gene ambiguous. CDR1 MDHEN and CDR2 SYDVKM come from the germline V gene. Trimming shortened V by 3 bases and J by 2 bases, and 4 bases separated the two germline ends. The CDR3 runs 12 residues.

The CDR3: CASSPPDRAAYNEQFF. The CDR3 DNA reads TGTGCCAGCTCACCACCGGATCGCGCGGCCTACAATGAGCAGTTCTTC. The rearrangement joins TRBV18 to TRBJ2-1; no clear D gene. In germline, CDR1 is KGHSH, CDR2 LQKENI. V was cut by 0 bases and J by 2 bases, with 11 bases left in between. The CDR3 length is 16 residues. The whole variable domain, filled in from reference TRBV18 and TRBJ2-1, reads NAGVMQNPRHLVRRRGQEARLRCSPMKGHSHVYWYRQLPEEGLKFMVYLQKENIIDESGMPKERFSAEFPKEGPSILRIQQVVRGDSAAYFCASSPPDRAAYNEQFFGPGTRLTVL.

The chain has TRBV6-5 and TRBJ2-7; a weak D match, TRBD2 (6 bases). The CDR3 extends over 14 amino acids. The germline V gene encodes CDR1 MNHEY and CDR2 SVGAGI. With 0 bases removed from V and 2 bases from J, the gap between germline ends came to 8 bases. As DNA, the CDR3 is TGTGCCAGCAGTTACTCCAGGACTACCTACGAGCAGTACTTC. Translated, it gives CASSYSRTTYEQYF.

The genes are TRBV18 and TRBJ1-1; weak D call: TRBD1 (6 bases). V shed 5 bases and J shed 1 base, with 17 bases lying between them. This CDR3 is 16 amino acids long. Germline-derived CDR1 and CDR2 are KGHSH and LQKENI. CDR3 in DNA: TGTGCCAGCTCATCTCGAAACAGGGCTGCGAACACTGAAGCTTTCTTT. It yields the protein CASSSRNRAANTEAFF.

The chain combines TRBV5-1 with TRBJ2-7, with TRBD2 matching over 8 bases. Trimming at V came to 4 bases and at J to 0 bases, leaving 3 bases not matched to a gene. This CDR3 has 14 amino acids. Germline loops: CDR1 SGHRS, CDR2 YFSETQ. CDR3 nucleotide sequence: TGCGCCAGCAGCGAGCGGGGGTTCTCCTACGAGCAGTACTTC. This encodes CASSERGFSYEQYF.

This chain uses TRBV6-5 with TRBJ2-1; 7 nucleotides line up with TRBD1. With 8 bases clipped from V and 3 bases from J, the junction kept 4 bases outside the gene matches. Germline V gives CDR1 MNHEY, CDR2 SVGAGI. This CDR3 has 13 amino acids. The CDR3 loop is CASHRDSYNEQFF. For the CDR3, the DNA is TGTGCCAGCCATCGGGACAGCTACAATGAGCAGTTCTTC.

V and J are TRBV10-3 and TRBJ1-4; D not certain. Trimming took off 2 bases at V and 0 bases at J, with 10 bases between the two ends. Germline CDR1 reads ENHRY; CDR2 reads SYGVKD. The CDR3 spans 16 residues. CDR3 amino acids: CAISEEIRATNEKLFF. CDR3 DNA: TGTGCCATCAGTGAGGAGATCCGAGCAACTAATGAAAAACTGTTTTTT.

The genes are TRBV18 and TRBJ1-1; D gene uncertain. This CDR3 region has 12 residues. The germline gives CDR1 KGHSH, CDR2 LQKENI. V was cut by 8 bases and J by 3 bases, with 10 bases left in between. DNA of the CDR3: TGTGCCAGCCGGAGCGGGGACACTGAAGCTTTCTTT. Its protein product is CASRSGDTEAFF.

This clone was seen once. V gene TRBV7-9 combines with J gene TRBJ2-2, with D perhaps matching TRBD2 (5 bases). The CDR3 loop spans 14 amino acids. V lost 0 bases and J lost 6, with 8 bases in between. Looked up from germline, CDR1 is SEHNR and CDR2 is FQNEAQ (reference sequence). CDR3 in DNA: TGTGCCAGCAGCTTAGCGGGCGGGCCCGGGGAGCTGTTTTTT. Amino acid sequence: CASSLAGGPGELFF.

V usage is TRBV6-5 and J usage is TRBJ1-3; a possible D gene is TRBD1 (6 bases). V gave up 8 bases and J gave up 4 bases, with 12 bases separating them. In germline, CDR1 is MNHEY, CDR2 SVGAGI. CDR3 length equals 13 residues. The CDR3 coding sequence is TGTGCCAGCTACAACAGGGACGGAAACACCATATATTTT. Translating gives CASYNRDGNTIYF.

The chain combines TRBV2 with TRBJ1-5; no reliable D call. V was clipped by 6 bases and J by 2 bases, with 14 bases between them. This CDR3 has 15 residues. The germline V gene encodes CDR1 SNHLY and CDR2 FYNNEI. CDR3 DNA: TGTGCCAGCAGGCCCGGTTCCTACGGCAATCAGCCCCAGCATTTT. This codes for CASRPGSYGNQPQHF.

The CDR3 sequence is CAWAGTSSSPLHF. For the CDR3, the DNA is TGTGCCTGGGCCGGGACTTCGAGTTCACCCCTCCACTTT. The chain recombines TRBV30 with TRBJ1-6; possibly TRBD1 for D (5 bases). Germline values: CDR1 GTSNPN, CDR2 SVGIG (reference sequence). The ends were cut back, 5 bases at V and 9 bases at J, with 14 bases in the middle. The CDR3 contains 13 residues.

The chain couples TRBV7-2 to TRBJ1-3; 7 nucleotides line up with TRBD1. The trim removed 2 bases at V and 2 bases at J, leaving 6 bases unmatched. Germline CDR1 SGHTA, CDR2 FQGNSA. The CDR3 is 16 amino acids. The CDR3 is CASSLFMGQTGNTIYF. The CDR3 DNA sequence: TGTGCCAGCAGCTTATTTATGGGACAGACTGGAAACACCATATATTTT. The full variable domain, rest sourced from reference TRBV7-2 and TRBJ1-3, is GAGVSQSPSNKVTEKGKDVELRCDPISGHTALYWYRQSLGQGLEFLIYFQGNSAPDKSGLPSDRFSAERTGGSVSTLTIQRTQQEDSAVYLCASSLFMGQTGNTIYFGEGSWLTVV.

The V call is TRBV28, the J call TRBJ1-5, with D perhaps TRBD1 (6 bases). The CDR3 contains 12 residues. The germline gives CDR1 MDHEN, CDR2 SYDVKM. V lost 6 bases, J lost 8 bases, and 11 bases lay in between. The CDR3 is CASRLGAKPQHF. CDR3 bases: TGTGCCAGCAGACTGGGGGCCAAGCCCCAGCATTTT.

V usage is TRBV9 and J usage is TRBJ1-1, with D perhaps TRBD1 (6 bases). Germline values: CDR1 SGDLS, CDR2 YYNGEE. The CDR3 length is 18 residues. The V end was cut by 7 bases, the J end by 0 bases, with 25 bases between. In DNA, the CDR3 is TGTGCCAGCTCCCGCAAAGGGGGTCCAGAGTCAATGAACACTGAAGCTTTCTTT. Translated, it gives CASSRKGGPESMNTEAFF.

V is TRBV6-5 and J is TRBJ1-3; 9 bases map to TRBD1. CDR1 is MNHEY, CDR2 SVGAGI, per germline. The CDR3 has 15 amino acids. With 2 bases clipped from V and 4 bases from J, the junction kept 3 bases outside the gene matches. The CDR3 region is CASSYGQGMGNTIYF. The CDR3 nucleotides read TGTGCCAGCAGTTACGGACAGGGGATGGGAAACACCATATATTTT.